This TCR beta chain was obtained from a study of blood T cell repertoires in COVID-19. Across the whole study: Samples of COVID-19 (acute and convalescent) were obtained from the United States, Italy and Spain. Sources were T cells, B-cell-depleted T cells, or PBMCs; the material itself was cDNA or gDNA.

Profiling relied on immunoSEQ multiplex PCR, and the TCRdb table lists in-frame clones only, not all of them. The profile shows about 200,000 clones, about 90% of them singletons. The CDR3 runs to 16 residues. Germline-derived CDR1 and CDR2 are LGHDT and YNNKEL (reference sequence). The J segment lost 5 bases and the V segment lost 5 bases, leaving 12 bases of the junction unmatched. Sequenced: peripheral blood. The clonotype comes from a man aged 25-40 years with acute or convalescent COVID-19. The V gene is TRBV3-1 (or the pseudogene TRBV3-2), the J gene TRBJ2-3, with TRBD2 identical over 8 bases. Here the CDR3 reads CASSFHSAGVVDTQYF. DNA for the CDR3: TGTGCCAGCAGCTTTCACTCAGCGGGAGTGGTAGATACGCAGTATTTT.